Described below is a single TCR beta chain sequence and its context. This clone was counted a few times. Its antigen remains undetermined. No base qualities exist here, and no much larger clone lies one base off it. This specimen belongs to a study of beta chain features in type 1 diabetes listed by TCRdb under 2018. At the level of the whole study: Mean age, gender distribution, total cell number and subset yield were not different between patients and healthy donors. A total of roughly 99 million sorted cells were examined across all samples, and the number of cells per subset was strongly correlated with RNA yield. The study compared TCRB repertoires of sorted circulating CD4+ T cell subsets between recently diagnosed type 1 diabetes patients and matched healthy donors. Whereas all 30 or so donors provided naive and central memory subsets, regulatory and stem cell-like memory subsets were isolated from just 8 patients and roughly 8 healthy donors.

A single peripheral blood draw of approximately 110 mL on average was collected from each donor into heparinised tubes. A BD FACSAria II and a panel including CD45RO, CCR7, CD25, CD127, CD95 and CD27 were used to sort naive, central memory, regulatory and stem cell-like memory CD4+ T cells. Purity was above 98% for every sorted population. PBMCs were separated immediately by Lymphoprep density gradient centrifugation and were stained directly, without being cultured. To minimize batch effects, samples were stained and sorted in pairs, one healthy donor with one patient per experiment. Reading from cysteine to phenylalanine, the CDR3 counts 16 amino acids. The retained sequence is limited to the CDR3, 48 bases, with the frame set at the first base. Trimming removed 0 bases from V and 8 bases from J; the gene matches leave 7 bases unexplained. According to the germline V gene (reference sequence), CDR1 reads SEHNR and CDR2 reads FQNEAQ.

Overall study outcomes, separate from this receptor: Because the HLA sub-analyses included only small numbers of individuals, any influence of HLA type on TCRB rearrangement was left unresolved. A moderate but significant shortening of TCRB CDR3 length was observed in type 1 diabetes patients in all four CD4+ subsets. Sequencing cDNA rather than genomic DNA could over-represent highly expressing activated cells, although activation and CD3 levels did not differ between groups. Patients with type 1 diabetes made fewer insertions and deleted more nucleotides at VDJ recombination sites, implying thymic rearrangement abnormalities. Shorter templates might be favored by PCR, yet because patient and control samples were amplified and corrected together, any such skew would affect both groups equally. The naive, central memory and regulatory TCRB repertoires appeared to resemble one another more closely among patients than among healthy donors.

The entire amount of isolated RNA was reverse transcribed using the High Capacity cDNA Reverse Transcription Kit, so the sequenced TCRB transcripts were expressed ones. Deep immunoSEQ sequencing was performed on naive, central memory and regulatory T cell samples, with an average of roughly 3.5 million total reads per sample. Sorted cells were lysed in RLT buffer, and RNA was extracted using DNase-treated RNeasy Micro or Mini kits according to cell number. To prevent cross-contamination, each cell subset was processed individually, whereas patient and healthy donor samples were processed jointly. Using the immunoSEQ multiplex PCR, TCRB sequences were amplified from cDNA into 87-bp fragments spanning the CDR3 region. Amplicons were sequenced on the Illumina HiSeq platform. From the authors' description of their analysis: PCR bias was corrected computationally using synthetic template baselines, and reads within Hamming distance 2 were collapsed, with unmergeable singletons discarded. Reads were aligned against IMGT so that V, D and J genes, CDR3 length and insertions or deletions at six rearrangement sites could be assigned. Clonotype counts were normalized to sorted cell number within each subset before computing true diversity and Gini coefficients with the tcR R package. The overlap coefficient, calculated on TCRB nucleotide sequences, was used to quantify repertoire sharing. TCRdb stores this immuneACCESS table with in-frame sequences only. Part of the clones is absent; in the studies checked, under half of the shortfall reflects unresolved V genes, and no reason is known for the rest. The D gene and trimming were derived from the DNA, and the V and J assignments and clone size from that table. In all, the sample holds roughly 300,000 clones, and 14% of those were seen once. Roughly 6.7% of the sample belongs to the ten largest clones.

The origin of this receptor is a man aged 25 to 40 in good health. The sample was central memory CD4+ T cells from blood. The chain links TRBV7-9 with TRBJ1-1; TRBD1 fits 12 bases in the junction. CDR3 protein: CASSLAPGQGASEAFF. In nucleotide form, the sequence is TGTGCCAGCAGCTTAGCGCCGGGACAGGGGGCTTCCGAAGCTTTCTTT. The CDR3, completed at both ends by the reference TRBV7-9 and TRBJ1-1 genes, gives the full variable domain DTGVSQNPRHKITKRGQNVTFRCDPISEHNRLYWYRQTLGQGPEFLTYFQNEAQLEKSRLLSDRFSAERPKGSFSTLEIQRTEQGDSAMYLCASSLAPGQGASEAFFGQGTRLTVV.